The T cell receptor beta chain described here comes from a study of Graves' ophthalmopathy and Graves' hyperthyroidism. CDR3 regions of TCR beta were amplified from RNA transcripts. The workflow started with a first-round RT-PCR run with HTBI primers and then moved on to a second-round multiplex PCR. TCRdb reprocessed the multiplex PCR reads with MiXCR, giving one entry per CDR3 protein. This sample has 150,000 to 200,000 distinct CDR3 sequences, with roughly 36% found just once. Moderate-to-severe activity, CAS at least 3, NOSPECS at least 4 and duration under 3 months characterized donors with ophthalmopathy. Germline values: CDR1 LNHDA, CDR2 SQIVND (reference sequence). V was shortened by 3 bases and J by 0 bases, with 8 bases between the two germline ends. CDR3 length: 14 residues.

V and J are TRBV19 and TRBJ1-1, with D unresolved. The clonotype was recovered from a man aged 25 to 40 with Graves' ophthalmopathy. Sequencing used peripheral blood. The CDR3 coding sequence is TGTGCCAGTAGTATCGGGGTTATGAACACTGAAGCTTTCTTT. As protein: CASSIGVMNTEAFF.